The rows below give T cell receptor beta chains drawn from one sample of a study of T cell repertoires in cytomegalovirus infection. These receptors' targets are unknown. TCRdb re-called the reads through MiXCR, storing one row per CDR3 protein. The table has about 100,000 distinct CDR3 sequences, roughly 40% seen once. The material was CD8+ T cells from cultured PBMCs, obtained from culture after CMV antigen stimulation. All receptors derive from a human donor in good health (CMV status not recorded). Some clones in this sample may be carry-over from other donors' samples. CDR3s leave out the opening cysteine and the closing phenylalanine or tryptophan.

v_call	j_call	cdr3_aa
TRBV9	TRBJ1-1	ASSERQGQNTEAF
TRBV5-5	TRBJ1-2	ASRDRTDYGYT
TRBV2	TRBJ1-1	ASSEAHRDTMNTEAF
TRBV4-1	TRBJ2-4	ASSQGEAGGPVKNIQY
TRBV27	TRBJ2-7	ATRTSGGYEQY
TRBV7-6	TRBJ1-6	ASSLDPGFYNSPLH
TRBV15	TRBJ1-5	ATSSLDSVTKPQH
TRBV27	TRBJ1-2	ASSLEANYGYT
TRBV10-3	TRBJ2-6	AISDAPGQQVSGANVLT
TRBV6-5	TRBJ2-1	ASSYPSRNNEQF
TRBV12-3/TRBV12-4	TRBJ2-6	ASSPSFSGANVLT
TRBV7-9	TRBJ1-4	ASSLGATEKLF
TRBV7-9	TRBJ2-5	ASSHTGSPEY
TRBV20-1	TRBJ2-1	SVQLAMLGEQF
TRBV7-9	TRBJ2-3	ASSRIRTGIDTQY
TRBV7-6	TRBJ2-7	ASSLVRTGISDEQY
TRBV7-2	TRBJ1-2	ASSPAGYGYT
TRBV7-9	TRBJ1-5	ASSWDVSNQPQH
TRBV2	TRBJ1-2	ASSLPPQLTGHYGYT
TRBV3-1	TRBJ1-2	ASSLLDRSYGYT
TRBV12-3/TRBV12-4	TRBJ1-5	ASSLEGSSNQPQH
TRBV7-2	TRBJ2-7	ASSPAAAYEQY
TRBV19	TRBJ1-2	ASSPGELLLNT
TRBV23-1	TRBJ1-3	ASSHQYRDRGNTIY
TRBV19	TRBJ2-5	ASSISPQRGGEETQY
TRBV27	TRBJ2-2	ASSLVSGGNGELF
TRBV7-2	TRBJ2-7	ASRSLPYEQY
TRBV2	TRBJ1-2	ASRDANDYGYT
TRBV29-1	TRBJ1-1	SVEGRKSLNTEAF
TRBV20-1	TRBJ1-4	SAPGQGSTNEKLF
TRBV2	TRBJ1-1	ASSEGLNKDEAF
TRBV7-6	TRBJ2-1	ASSLAVGGAREQF
TRBV12-3/TRBV12-4	TRBJ2-5	ASSPQGNQETQY
TRBV9	TRBJ1-2	ASSVALGQGQDYT
TRBV7-9	TRBJ2-7	ASSFRGGRRDSYEQY
TRBV20-1	TRBJ2-5	SATPGLSSQETQY
TRBV12-3/TRBV12-4	TRBJ2-3	ASRRPTDTQY
TRBV6-6	TRBJ2-4	ASSWDRGQNIQY
TRBV2	TRBJ1-1	ASSGTGDPTEAF
TRBV12-3/TRBV12-4	TRBJ2-7	ASSSPGRYEQY
TRBV7-6	TRBJ2-7	ASSATGTYEQY
TRBV10-3	TRBJ2-1	AISESISGANNEQF